What follows are 19 T cell receptor beta chains derived from one specimen sequenced in a study of CD8 T cells in Susac syndrome. Random-hexamer reverse transcription was applied to about 0.45 to 1 ug RNA. Each CDR3 protein gets one entry after TCRdb re-called the immunoSEQ multiplex PCR reads with MiXCR. In the table there are some 180,000 distinct CDR3 sequences, about 95% of which are singletons. Sequenced sample: CD4+ T cells from PBMCs. These receptors came from a human donor in good health.

The J gene is TRBJ2-4, the V gene TRBV29-1; D gene uncertain. Germline V CDR1 and CDR2: SQVTM, ANQGSEA. The ends were cut back, 5 bases at V and 0 bases at J, with 11 bases in the middle. This CDR3 comprises 14 residues. CDR3 sequence reads: CSVSTPSAKNIQYF. The DNA for the CDR3 is TGCAGCGTTAGCACCCCCTCAGCCAAAAACATTCAGTACTTC. The variable domain in full, with the rest retrieved from reference TRBV29-1 and TRBJ2-4, is SAVISQKPSRDICQRGTSLTIQCQVDSQVTMMFWYRQQPGQSLTLIATANQGSEATYESGFVIDKFPISRPNLTFSTLTVSNMSPEDSSIYLCSVSTPSAKNIQYFGAGTRLSVL.

This clonotype has just a few counts. V and J are TRBV29-1 and TRBJ2-7; 13 bases line up with TRBD2. The CDR3 contains 15 residues. Germline V gives CDR1 SQVTM, CDR2 ANQGSEA. Losses at the gene ends were 3 bases for V and 4 bases for J; bases not matched to a gene: 6. The CDR3 DNA follows: TGCAGCGTTGAGGTACCGGGACTAGCGGGGTACGAGCAGTACTTC. Translation gives CSVEVPGLAGYEQYF.

The chain uses TRBV20-1 and TRBJ2-3; D gene uncertain. The CDR3 totals 14 residues. The germline V gene encodes CDR1 DFQATT and CDR2 SNEGSKA (reference sequence). V was pared by 6 bases and J by 2 bases, with 15 bases between. The CDR3 DNA follows: TGCAGTGCGATGCGGAGAACAACCACAGATACGCAGTATTTT. Residues: CSAMRRTTTDTQYF.

J is TRBJ2-7 and V is TRBV29-1; 7 bases line up with TRBD2. This CDR3 is built from 13 residues. Germline loops: CDR1 SQVTM, CDR2 ANQGSEA. Trimming removed 7 bases from V and 4 bases from J; junction bases left unmatched: 10. CDR3 in amino acids: CSGGGLYYYEQYF. In DNA, the CDR3 is TGCAGCGGTGGGGGACTATACTATTACGAGCAGTACTTC.

The chain uses TRBV6-2 or TRBV6-3 and TRBJ2-1; TRBD2 matches at 10 bases. With 7 bases clipped from V and 5 bases from J, the junction kept 11 bases outside the gene matches. Per the germline V gene, CDR1 is MNHEY and CDR2 is SVGEGT. The CDR3 covers 16 residues. The CDR3 loop reads CASTDGLAEGDNEQFF. CDR3 in DNA: TGTGCCAGCACCGACGGACTAGCGGAGGGCGACAATGAGCAGTTCTTC.

The table lists this clonotype with a count of one. V is TRBV9 and J is TRBJ1-1; TRBD1 matches at 7 bases. Germline values: CDR1 SGDLS, CDR2 YYNGEE. J lost 8 bases, V lost 3 bases, and 4 bases had no gene match. The CDR3 contains 12 residues. This chain's CDR3 is CASSALTGEAFF. The CDR3, as DNA: TGTGCCAGCAGCGCGCTGACAGGGGAAGCTTTCTTT.

This chain connects TRBV6-5 to TRBJ2-7, with 7 nucleotides matching TRBD2. V lost 6 bases and J lost 6; bases outside the gene matches: 8. Germline V lookup: CDR1 MNHEY, CDR2 SVGAGI. The CDR3 length is 13 residues. The CDR3 region is CASSSGILGEQYF. In nucleotides, the CDR3 is TGTGCCAGCAGCAGCGGGATCTTAGGCGAGCAGTACTTC.

The rearrangement joins TRBV7-2 to TRBJ2-3; 9 bases are shared with TRBD2. CDR3 size: 15 residues. The ends lost 5 bases at V and 2 bases at J; junction bases unmatched: 5. The germline V gene has CDR1 SGHTA and CDR2 FQGNSA. Written as DNA, the CDR3 is TGTGCCAGCAGCGTATCTAGCGGGGCCACAGATACGCAGTATTTT. As protein: CASSVSSGATDTQYF.

The CDR3, as DNA: TGTGCCACGCAGGGCCCGAATCAGCCCCAGCATTTT. Translation gives CATQGPNQPQHF. V and J are TRBV2 and TRBJ1-5; possibly TRBD1 for D (5 bases). CDR1 is SNHLY and CDR2 is FYNNEI in the germline V gene. V was trimmed by 10 bases and J by 4 bases, leaving 11 bases between them. CDR3 length: 12 amino acids.

The rearrangement uses TRBV5-4 and TRBJ2-5; perhaps TRBD2 as D (5 bases). This CDR3 is built from 13 residues. Trimming cost V 3 bases and J 4 bases, with 10 bases left between them. Germline values: CDR1 SGHNT, CDR2 YYREEE (reference sequence). The CDR3 is CASSWPGTETQYF. CDR3 nucleotide sequence: TGTGCCAGCAGCTGGCCGGGAACAGAGACCCAGTACTTC.

The V call is TRBV27, the J call TRBJ1-5, with D perhaps TRBD1 (6 bases). The CDR3 sequence is 13 residues long. CDR1 and CDR2 from the germline V gene are MNHEY and SMNVEV (reference sequence). V was pared by 3 bases and J by 13 bases, with 16 bases between. CDR3 in DNA: TGTGCCAGCAGTTTCCAACGGACAGCGTCTCAGCATTTT. It specifies CASSFQRTASQHF.

This chain uses TRBV7-9 with TRBJ2-1; 8 bases are shared with TRBD2. Losses at the gene ends were 5 bases for V and 7 bases for J; bases not matched to a gene: 13. Germline V lookup: CDR1 SEHNR, CDR2 FQNEAQ (reference sequence). The CDR3 totals 16 residues. CDR3 sequence: CASSPPTSAPGNEQFF. The CDR3 DNA reads TGTGCCAGCAGCCCTCCGACTAGCGCCCCCGGGAATGAGCAGTTCTTC.

There are a few counts of this clonotype. The rearrangement uses TRBV12-3 or TRBV12-4 and TRBJ2-3; the D is unclear. The CDR3 length is 11 residues. V lost 8 bases to trimming and J lost 2 bases, with 5 bases between them. The CDR3: CASSYTDTQYF. Here the CDR3 DNA reads TGTGCCAGCTCCTACACAGATACGCAGTATTTT.

The V and J genes are TRBV9 and TRBJ2-7, with 9 bases that match TRBD1. Germline V gene lookup returns CDR1 SGDLS and CDR2 YYNGEE. This CDR3 contains 15 residues. The J segment lost 0 bases and the V segment lost 0 bases, leaving 1 base of the junction unmatched. The CDR3 sequence is CASSVGGQGSYEQYF. Here the CDR3 DNA reads TGTGCCAGCAGCGTAGGGGGACAGGGCTCCTACGAGCAGTACTTC.

This chain joins TRBV20-1 and TRBJ2-1, with TRBD2 identical over 9 bases. The J segment lost 5 bases and the V segment lost 5 bases, leaving 10 bases of the junction unmatched. Germline CDR1 and CDR2: DFQATT and SNEGSKA (reference sequence). CDR3 length equals 15 residues. CDR3: CSACPSGEGDNEQFF. DNA for the CDR3: TGCAGTGCTTGCCCTAGCGGGGAGGGCGACAATGAGCAGTTCTTC.

This rearrangement joins TRBV4-3 to TRBJ2-7; D is undetermined. The CDR3 sequence is 11 residues long. Trimming stripped 4 bases from V and 5 bases from J, with 6 bases between. The germline V gene has CDR1 LGHNA and CDR2 YSLEER. The CDR3 spells CASSRPHEQYF. The DNA for the CDR3 is TGCGCCAGCAGCCGACCCCACGAGCAGTACTTC.

CDR3 sequence (DNA): TGTGCCAGCAGCCATCCTGCTAGCGGCCACTACGAGCAGTACTTC. Residues: CASSHPASGHYEQYF. The genes are TRBV6-2 or TRBV6-3 and TRBJ2-7; 7 nucleotides align to TRBD2. The CDR3 loop spans 15 amino acids. Germline CDR1 reads MNHEY; CDR2 reads SVGEGT. The V gene end was trimmed by 6 bases and the J gene end by 3 bases; junction bases not matched to a gene: 11.

The rearrangement joins TRBV7-2 to TRBJ2-1; D call uncertain. CDR3 size: 14 residues. V was trimmed by 3 bases and J by 0 bases, leaving 6 bases between them. Germline values: CDR1 SGHTA, CDR2 FQGNSA. The CDR3 is CASSFGFSYNEQFF. The CDR3 DNA is TGTGCCAGCAGCTTCGGCTTCTCCTACAATGAGCAGTTCTTC.

The V gene is TRBV7-9, the J gene TRBJ1-2; D gene ambiguous. V was trimmed by 0 bases and J by 0 bases, leaving 8 bases between them. Germline lookup yields CDR1 SEHNR and CDR2 FQNEAQ (reference sequence). This CDR3 region has 15 residues. CDR3 DNA sequence: TGTGCCAGCAGCTTAGCGAGCGGATCTAACTATGGCTACACCTTC. Encoded protein: CASSLASGSNYGYTF.